This T cell receptor (beta chain) was sequenced in a study of blood T cell repertoires in COVID-19. In the study overall: T cells, B-cell-depleted T cells, or PBMCs provided the cDNA or gDNA that served as material.

J was trimmed by 1 base and V by 3 bases; bases with no gene match: 7. The CDR3 length is 15 residues. The V gene's germline CDR1 is SGHNT and CDR2 YYREEE (reference sequence). Libraries were prepared by immunoSEQ multiplex PCR; TCRdb keeps only in-frame clonotypes and omits some of them. The profile shows 400,000 or so clones, about 91% of them singletons. Sequencing input: peripheral blood. The chain employs TRBV5-4 and TRBJ2-7; 7 bases agree with TRBD1. This receptor was obtained from a woman aged 40-49 years with COVID-19, enrolled during active disease. The CDR3 loop reads CASSWSGTASYEQYF. In DNA, the CDR3 is TGTGCCAGCAGCTGGTCCGGGACAGCTTCCTACGAGCAGTACTTC.